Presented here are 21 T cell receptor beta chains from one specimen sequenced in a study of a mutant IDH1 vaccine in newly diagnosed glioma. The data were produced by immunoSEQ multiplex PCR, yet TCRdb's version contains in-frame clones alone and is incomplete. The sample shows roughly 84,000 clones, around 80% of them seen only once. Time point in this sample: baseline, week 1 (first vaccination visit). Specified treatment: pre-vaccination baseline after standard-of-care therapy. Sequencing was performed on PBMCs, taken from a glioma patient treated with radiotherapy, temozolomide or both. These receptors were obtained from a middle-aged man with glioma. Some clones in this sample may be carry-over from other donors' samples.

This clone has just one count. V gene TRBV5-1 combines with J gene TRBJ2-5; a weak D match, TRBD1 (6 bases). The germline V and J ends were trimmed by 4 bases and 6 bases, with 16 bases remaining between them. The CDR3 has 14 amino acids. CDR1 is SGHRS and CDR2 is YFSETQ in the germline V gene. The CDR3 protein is CASSPLQGLKTQYF. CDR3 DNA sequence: TGCGCCAGCAGCCCACTACAGGGATTGAAGACCCAGTACTTC.

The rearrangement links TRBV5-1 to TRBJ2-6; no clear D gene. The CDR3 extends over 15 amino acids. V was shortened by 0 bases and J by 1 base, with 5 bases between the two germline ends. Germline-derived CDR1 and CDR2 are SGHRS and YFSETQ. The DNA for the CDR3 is TGCGCCAGCAGCTTGGCAGCTTCTGGGGCCAACGTCCTGACTTTC. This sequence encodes CASSLAASGANVLTF. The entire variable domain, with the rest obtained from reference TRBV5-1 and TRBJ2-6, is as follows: KAGVTQTPRYLIKTRGQQVTLSCSPISGHRSVSWYQQTPGQGLQFLFEYFSETQRNKGNFPGRFSGRQFSNSRSEMNVSTLELGDSALYLCASSLAASGANVLTFGAGSRLTVL.

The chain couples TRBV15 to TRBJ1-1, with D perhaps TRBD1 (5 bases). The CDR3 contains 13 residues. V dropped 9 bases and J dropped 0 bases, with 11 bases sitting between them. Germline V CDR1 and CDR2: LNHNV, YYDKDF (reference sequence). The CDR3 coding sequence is TGTGCCACTAACAGGAATCTGAACACTGAAGCTTTCTTT. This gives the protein CATNRNLNTEAFF.

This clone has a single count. The CDR3 loop reads CASSLGSGRQETQYF. CDR3 in DNA: TGCGCCAGCAGCCTCGGTTCCGGGCGTCAAGAGACCCAGTACTTC. This chain links TRBV5-1 with TRBJ2-5; no clear D. This CDR3 has 15 amino acids. Germline V gene lookup returns CDR1 SGHRS and CDR2 YFSETQ. With 4 bases removed from V and 2 bases from J, the gap between germline ends came to 15 bases.

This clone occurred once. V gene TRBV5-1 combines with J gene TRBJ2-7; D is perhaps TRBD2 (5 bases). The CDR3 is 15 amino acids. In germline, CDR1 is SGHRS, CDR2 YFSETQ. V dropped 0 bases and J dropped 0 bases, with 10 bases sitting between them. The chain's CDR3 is CASSLAVGSSYEQYF. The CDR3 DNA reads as TGCGCCAGCAGCTTGGCGGTGGGGAGCTCCTACGAGCAGTACTTC.

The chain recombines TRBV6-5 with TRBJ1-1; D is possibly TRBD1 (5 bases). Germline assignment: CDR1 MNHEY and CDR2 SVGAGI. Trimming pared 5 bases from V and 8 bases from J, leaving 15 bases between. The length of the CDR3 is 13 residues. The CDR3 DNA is TGTGCCAGCAGTCCCCTTGGGGGGGAGGAAGCTTTCTTT. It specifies CASSPLGGEEAFF.

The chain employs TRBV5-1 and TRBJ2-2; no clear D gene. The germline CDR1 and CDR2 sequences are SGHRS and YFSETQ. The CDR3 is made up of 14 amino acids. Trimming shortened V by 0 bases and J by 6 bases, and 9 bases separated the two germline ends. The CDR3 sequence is CASSLVPTAGELFF. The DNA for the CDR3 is TGCGCCAGCAGCTTGGTCCCCACTGCCGGGGAGCTGTTTTTT.

CDR3 sequence reads: CAWRDRGSREKLFF. CDR3 DNA sequence: TGTGCCTGGAGAGACAGGGGGAGCCGCGAAAAACTGTTTTTT. V gene TRBV30 combines with J gene TRBJ1-4, with TRBD1 identical over 9 bases. V was clipped by 3 bases and J by 8 bases; unmatched bases: 7. CDR3 size: 14 residues. CDR1 and CDR2 from the germline V gene are GTSNPN and SVGIG (reference sequence).

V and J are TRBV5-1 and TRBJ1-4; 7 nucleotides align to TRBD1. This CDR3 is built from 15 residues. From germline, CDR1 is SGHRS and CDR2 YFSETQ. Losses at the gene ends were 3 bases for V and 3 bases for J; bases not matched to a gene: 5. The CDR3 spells CASSSTGTANEKLFF. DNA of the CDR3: TGCGCCAGCAGCTCCACCGGGACAGCTAATGAAAAACTGTTTTTT.

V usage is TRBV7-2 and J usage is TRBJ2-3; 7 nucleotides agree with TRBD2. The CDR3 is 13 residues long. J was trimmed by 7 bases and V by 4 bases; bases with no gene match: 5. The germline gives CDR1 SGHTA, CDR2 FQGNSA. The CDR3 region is CASSSGGLNTQYF. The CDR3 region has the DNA TGTGCCAGCAGCTCTGGGGGACTAAATACGCAGTATTTT.

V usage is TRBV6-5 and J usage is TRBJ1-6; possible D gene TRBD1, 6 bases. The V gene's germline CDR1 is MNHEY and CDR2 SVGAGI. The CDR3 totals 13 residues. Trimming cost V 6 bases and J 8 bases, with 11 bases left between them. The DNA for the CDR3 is TGTGCCAGCAGATACCACAGGGATTCACCCCTCCACTTT. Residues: CASRYHRDSPLHF.

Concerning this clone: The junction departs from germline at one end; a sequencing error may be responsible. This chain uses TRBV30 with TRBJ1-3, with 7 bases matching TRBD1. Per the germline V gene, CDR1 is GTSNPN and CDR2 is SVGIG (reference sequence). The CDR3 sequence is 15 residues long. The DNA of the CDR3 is TGTGCCTGGAGCAGGGGGGGCCCCTCTGGAAACACCATGTATTTT. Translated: CAWSRGGPSGNTMYF.

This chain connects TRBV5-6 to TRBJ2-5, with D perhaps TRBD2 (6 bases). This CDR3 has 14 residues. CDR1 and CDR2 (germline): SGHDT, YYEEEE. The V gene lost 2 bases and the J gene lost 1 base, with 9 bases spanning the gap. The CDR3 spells CASSFRTTQETQYF. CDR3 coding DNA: TGTGCCAGCAGCTTTAGGACTACCCAAGAGACCCAGTACTTC.

CDR3 region: CAISERLRVGYGYTF. DNA of the CDR3: TGTGCCATCAGTGAGAGGCTCCGGGTAGGCTATGGCTACACCTTC. This chain joins TRBV10-3 and TRBJ1-2; no clear D. CDR3 size: 15 residues. V was pared by 2 bases and J by 4 bases, with 14 bases between. Germline values: CDR1 ENHRY, CDR2 SYGVKD.

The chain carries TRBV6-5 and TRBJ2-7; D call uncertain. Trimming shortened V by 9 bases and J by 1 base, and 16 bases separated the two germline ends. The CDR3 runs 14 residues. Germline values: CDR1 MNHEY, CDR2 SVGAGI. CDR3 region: CASKGQTRSYEQYF. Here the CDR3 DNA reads TGTGCCAGTAAGGGTCAAACTCGATCCTACGAGCAGTACTTC.

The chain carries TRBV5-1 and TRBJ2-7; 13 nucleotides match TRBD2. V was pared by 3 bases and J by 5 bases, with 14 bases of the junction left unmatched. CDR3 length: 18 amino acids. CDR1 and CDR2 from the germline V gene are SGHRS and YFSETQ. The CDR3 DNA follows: TGCGCCAGCAGCTCAGGACTAGCGGGGGCCCTACTTACGGACGAGCAGTACTTC. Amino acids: CASSSGLAGALLTDEQYF.

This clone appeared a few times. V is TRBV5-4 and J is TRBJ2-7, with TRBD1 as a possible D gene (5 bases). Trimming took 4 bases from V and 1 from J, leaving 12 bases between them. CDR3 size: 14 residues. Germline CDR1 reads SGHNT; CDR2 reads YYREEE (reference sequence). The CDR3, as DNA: TGTGCCAGCAGCCCCAGGGTCAATTCCTACGAGCAGTACTTC. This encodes CASSPRVNSYEQYF.

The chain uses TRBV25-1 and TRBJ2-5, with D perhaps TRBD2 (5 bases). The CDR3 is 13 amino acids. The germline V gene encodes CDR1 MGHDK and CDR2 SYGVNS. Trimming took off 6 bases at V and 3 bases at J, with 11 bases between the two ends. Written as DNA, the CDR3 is TGTGCCAGCAGCGCTAACGGGAAAGAGACCCAGTACTTC. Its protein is CASSANGKETQYF.

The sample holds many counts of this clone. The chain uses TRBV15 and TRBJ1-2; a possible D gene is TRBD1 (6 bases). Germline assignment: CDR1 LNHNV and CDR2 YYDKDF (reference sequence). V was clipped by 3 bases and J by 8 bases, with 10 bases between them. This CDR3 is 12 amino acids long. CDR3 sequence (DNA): TGTGCCACCAGCAGGGGACAACGGGGCTACACCTTC. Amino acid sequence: CATSRGQRGYTF.

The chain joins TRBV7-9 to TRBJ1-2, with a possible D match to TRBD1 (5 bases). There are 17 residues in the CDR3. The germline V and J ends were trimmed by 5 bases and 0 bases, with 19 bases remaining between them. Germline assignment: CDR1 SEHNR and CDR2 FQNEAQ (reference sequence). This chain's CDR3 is CASSTTDRTSTNYGYTF. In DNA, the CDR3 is TGTGCCAGCAGCACGACAGACAGAACGTCCACTAACTATGGCTACACCTTC. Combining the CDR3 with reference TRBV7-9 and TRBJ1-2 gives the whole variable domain DTGVSQNPRHKITKRGQNVTFRCDPISEHNRLYWYRQTLGQGPEFLTYFQNEAQLEKSRLLSDRFSAERPKGSFSTLEIQRTEQGDSAMYLCASSTTDRTSTNYGYTFGSGTRLTVV.

The CDR3 reads CASSGLGNSPHYEQYF. DNA for the CDR3: TGTGCCAGCAGTGGGCTAGGGAACTCACCTCACTACGAGCAGTACTTC. This sequence joins TRBV25-1 and TRBJ2-7; the D is unclear. The CDR3 consists of 16 residues. Trimming cost V 4 bases and J 3 bases, with 19 bases left between them. Germline CDR1 reads MGHDK; CDR2 reads SYGVNS.